This T cell receptor beta chain is drawn from a study of radiotherapy plus CTLA-4 blockade in lung cancer. Background on the study: There were objective responses in 18% of patients, and over 25% had disease control.

V lost 4 bases to trimming and J lost 6 bases, with 13 bases between them. The CDR3 covers 13 residues. From germline, CDR1 is SGHTA and CDR2 FQGNSA. Each patient with chemo-refractory metastatic non-small-cell lung cancer was treated with focal radiation plus CTLA-4 blockade using ipilimumab. Libraries were prepared by immunoSEQ multiplex PCR; TCRdb keeps only in-frame clonotypes and omits some of them. The sample shows about 94,000 clones, roughly 80% of them seen only once. Study-wide points: Once radiotherapy plus ipilimumab had been given, TCR clones derived from tumor expanded in blood. Reports state that early shifts in blood T cell clones, with interferon-beta, best predicted response.

In this sample, this clone turned up a few times. As yet, its antigen is unknown. The specimen comprised peripheral blood, sampled from a patient treated with radiotherapy plus ipilimumab. The clonotype comes from a human donor with non-small cell lung cancer that progressed on radiotherapy plus ipilimumab. This sequence joins TRBV7-2 and TRBJ2-7, with TRBD2 as a possible D gene (7 bases). Written as DNA, the CDR3 is TGTGCCAGCAGCTCGTGGGGGGGCGCCGAGCAGTACTTC. Protein sequence: CASSSWGGAEQYF.